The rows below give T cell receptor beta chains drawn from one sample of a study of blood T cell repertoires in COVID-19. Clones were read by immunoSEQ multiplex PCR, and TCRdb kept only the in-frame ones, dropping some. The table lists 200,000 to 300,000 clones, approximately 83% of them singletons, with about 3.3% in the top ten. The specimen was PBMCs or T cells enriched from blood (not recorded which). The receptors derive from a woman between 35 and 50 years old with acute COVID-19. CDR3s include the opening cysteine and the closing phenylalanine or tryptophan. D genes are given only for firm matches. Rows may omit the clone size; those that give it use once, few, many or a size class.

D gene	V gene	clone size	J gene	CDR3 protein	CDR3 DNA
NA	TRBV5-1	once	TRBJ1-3	CASSLGGETGNTIYF	TGCGCCAGCAGCTTGGGCGGGGAGACTGGAAACACCATATATTTT
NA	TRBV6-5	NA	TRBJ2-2	CASSYGSRGGGELFF	TGTGCCAGCAGTTACGGTTCTAGGGGGGGCGGGGAGCTGTTTTTT
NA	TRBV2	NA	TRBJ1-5	CASQQSYSSIRPQHF	TGTGCGTCACAGCAGTCGTACAGCTCAATTCGGCCCCAGCATTTT
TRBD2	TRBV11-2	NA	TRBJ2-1	CASSSQLAGAANEQFF	TGTGCCAGCAGCTCCCAGCTAGCGGGAGCTGCGAATGAGCAGTTCTTC
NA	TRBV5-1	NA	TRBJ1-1	CASSLARGNTEAFF	TGCGCCAGCAGCTTGGCCAGGGGGAACACTGAAGCTTTCTTT
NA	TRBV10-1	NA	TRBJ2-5	CASSPRPGETQYF	TGCGCCAGCAGTCCTAGACCCGGAGAGACCCAGTACTTC
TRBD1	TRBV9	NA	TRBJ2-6	CASSVSPGTGVQSGANVLTF	TGTGCCAGCAGCGTTTCCCCCGGGACAGGGGTCCAATCTGGGGCCAACGTCCTGACTTTC
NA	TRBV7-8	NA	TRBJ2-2	CASSPGQGTGELFF	TGTGCCAGCAGCCCGGGGCAGGGGACCGGGGAGCTGTTTTTT
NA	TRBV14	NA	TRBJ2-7	CASSHTYEQYF	TGTGCCAGCAGCCACACCTACGAGCAGTACTTC
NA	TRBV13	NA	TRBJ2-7	CASSLGKAGEQYF	TGTGCCAGCAGCTTAGGAAAGGCAGGCGAGCAGTACTTC
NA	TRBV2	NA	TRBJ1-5	CASSPDSLGNQPQHF	TGTGCCAGCAGTCCAGACAGCCTGGGGAATCAGCCCCAGCATTTT
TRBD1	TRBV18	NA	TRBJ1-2	CASSTQGPYGYTF	TGTGCCAGCTCAACACAGGGGCCGTATGGCTACACCTTC
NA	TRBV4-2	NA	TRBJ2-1	CASSRPKGGEFNNEQFF	TGTGCCAGCAGCCGCCCTAAAGGGGGGGAGTTTAACAATGAGCAGTTCTTC
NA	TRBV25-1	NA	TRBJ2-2	CASSEPRPGGELFF	TGTGCCAGCAGTGAACCCAGGCCCGGCGGGGAGCTGTTTTTT
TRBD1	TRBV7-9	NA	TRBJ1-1	CASSLTVGRTGLNTEAFF	TGTGCCAGCAGCTTAACGGTCGGGCGGACAGGGCTGAACACTGAAGCTTTCTTT
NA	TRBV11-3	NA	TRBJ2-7	CASSLSTYEQYF	TGTGCCAGCAGCTTATCAACCTACGAGCAGTACTTC
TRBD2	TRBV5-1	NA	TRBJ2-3	CASSLVSGDQQYF	TGCGCCAGCAGCTTGGTTAGCGGGGACCAGCAGTATTTT
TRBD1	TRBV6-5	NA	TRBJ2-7	CASRLTGVAEQYF	TGTGCCAGCAGATTGACAGGGGTGGCTGAGCAGTACTTC
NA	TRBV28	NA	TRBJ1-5	CASSLSTGSATARNQPQHF	TGTGCCAGCAGTTTATCCACCGGGTCAGCCACCGCACGAAATCAGCCCCAGCATTTT
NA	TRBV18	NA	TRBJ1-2	CASSPEDFYGYTF	TGTGCCAGCTCACCAGAGGACTTCTATGGCTACACCTTC
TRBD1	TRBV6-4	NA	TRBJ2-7	CATRGQGDYEQYF	TGTGCCACCAGGGGACAGGGGGACTACGAGCAGTACTTC
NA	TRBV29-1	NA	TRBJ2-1	CSVESRKLNEQFF	TGCAGCGTTGAGTCTAGGAAACTCAATGAGCAGTTCTTC
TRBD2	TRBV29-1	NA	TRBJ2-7	CSVEDIGASGSYEQYF	TGCAGCGTTGAAGATATTGGGGCTAGCGGATCATACGAGCAGTACTTC
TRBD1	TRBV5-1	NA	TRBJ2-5	CASSLDRGTTIETQYF	TGCGCCAGCAGCTTGGACAGGGGTACGACTATCGAGACCCAGTACTTC
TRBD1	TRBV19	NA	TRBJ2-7	CASTKVGTGSGAYEQYF	TGTGCCAGTACGAAAGTAGGGACAGGGAGCGGAGCCTACGAGCAGTACTTC
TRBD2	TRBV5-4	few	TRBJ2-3	CASSALAGGPSDTQYF	TGTGCCAGCAGCGCCCTAGCGGGAGGGCCCTCAGATACGCAGTATTTT
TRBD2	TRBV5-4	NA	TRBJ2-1	CASSIGLADYNEQFF	TGTGCCAGCAGCATCGGACTAGCGGACTACAATGAGCAGTTCTTC
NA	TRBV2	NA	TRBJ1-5	CASTKEAKTNQPQHF	TGTGCCAGCACCAAGGAGGCTAAAACGAATCAGCCCCAGCATTTT
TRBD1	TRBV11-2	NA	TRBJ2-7	CASSPRRQGYEQYF	TGTGCCAGCAGCCCGAGACGACAGGGCTACGAGCAGTACTTC
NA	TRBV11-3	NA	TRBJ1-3	CASSFTAYSGNTIYF	TGTGCCAGCAGCTTCACAGCTTACTCTGGAAACACCATATATTTT
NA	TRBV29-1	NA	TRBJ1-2	CSVDPVQGNYGYTF	TGCAGCGTTGATCCTGTACAGGGTAACTATGGCTACACCTTC
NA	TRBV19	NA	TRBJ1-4	CASYGAGWANEKLFF	TGTGCCAGCTATGGAGCAGGGTGGGCTAATGAAAAACTGTTTTTT